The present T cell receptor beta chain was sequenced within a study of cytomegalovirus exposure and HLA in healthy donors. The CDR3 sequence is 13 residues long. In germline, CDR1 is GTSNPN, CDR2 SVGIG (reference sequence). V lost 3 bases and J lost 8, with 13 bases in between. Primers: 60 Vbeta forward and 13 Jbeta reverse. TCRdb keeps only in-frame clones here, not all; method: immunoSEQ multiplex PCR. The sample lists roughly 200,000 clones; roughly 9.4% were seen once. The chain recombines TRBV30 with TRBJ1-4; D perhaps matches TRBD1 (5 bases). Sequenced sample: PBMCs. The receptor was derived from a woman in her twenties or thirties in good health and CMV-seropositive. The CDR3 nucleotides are TGTGCCTGGAGCCCAGGGTTAGGAGAAAAACTGTTTTTT. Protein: CAWSPGLGEKLFF.